Following are 10 T cell receptor beta chains from one sample sequenced in a study of vaccination effects on CD4 cells after COVID-19. Antigens for these TCRs are unknown. The repertoire was sequenced with immunoSEQ multiplex PCR; TCRdb's copy has only in-frame clones and lacks some. The sample shows tens of thousands of clones, more than 60% of them seen only once. Sequencing was preceded by expansion of antigen-specific CD4+ T cells with viral peptide pools in the ViraFEST assay. A roughly 11-day culture period preceded the isolation of CD4+ T cells. Among the vaccine recipients, none had a prior SARS-CoV-2 infection, and nucleocapsid antibodies were negative. The sequencing here drew on CD4+ T cells from PBMCs cultured with SARS-CoV-2 spike peptides, taken before COVID-19 vaccination. These receptor sequences come from a human donor who received a COVID-19 vaccine.

This clone was observed a few times. This rearrangement joins TRBV20-1 to TRBJ1-2, with TRBD1 identical over 8 bases. CDR1 and CDR2 (germline): DFQATT, SNEGSKA (reference sequence). This CDR3 is built from 10 residues. The J segment lost 14 bases and the V segment lost 3 bases, leaving 5 bases of the junction unmatched. The CDR3 DNA reads TGCAGTGCTAGCGGACAGGGAAGGACCTTC. The encoded protein is CSASGQGRTF.

This rearrangement joins TRBV7-9 to TRBJ2-5; 11 bases align to TRBD1. The V and J ends lost 1 base and 4 bases, in that order; junction bases with no gene match: 5. The germline V gene has CDR1 SEHNR and CDR2 FQNEAQ (reference sequence). The CDR3 totals 16 residues. The DNA for the CDR3 is TGTGCCAGCAGCTTAGATGGACAGGGGGCCAGAGAGACCCAGTACTTC. Its protein product is CASSLDGQGARETQYF.

This clone was picked up one time. The chain links TRBV28 to TRBJ2-5; D is uncertain. In germline, CDR1 is MDHEN, CDR2 SYDVKM. Trimming left V 2 bases short and J 4 bases short, with 17 bases between. This CDR3 spans 16 amino acids. CDR3 DNA: TGTGCCAGCAGTTTAAAACTGGCAGGATCGGGAGAGACCCAGTACTTC. It encodes CASSLKLAGSGETQYF.

The chain joins TRBV15 to TRBJ2-3; TRBD1 matches 7 bases. V lost 3 bases to trimming and J lost 3 bases; unmatched junction nucleotides: 3. CDR3 length: 14 amino acids. CDR1 and CDR2 (germline): LNHNV, YYDKDF (reference sequence). The CDR3 DNA is TGTGCCACCAGCAGGGGGACAGTAACAGATACGCAGTATTTT. It codes for CATSRGTVTDTQYF. The variable domain in full, completed from reference TRBV15 and TRBJ2-3, reads DAMVIQNPRYQVTQFGKPVTLSCSQTLNHNVMYWYQQKSSQAPKLLFHYYDKDFNNEADTPDNFQSRRPNTSFCFLDIRSPGLGDTAMYLCATSRGTVTDTQYFGPGTRLTVL.

The chain has TRBV10-3 and TRBJ2-5; 7 bases fit TRBD1. The J segment lost 3 bases and the V segment lost 6 bases, leaving 4 bases of the junction unmatched. The CDR3 extends over 13 amino acids. Germline V gives CDR1 ENHRY, CDR2 SYGVKD. The chain's CDR3 is CAIRDRVEETQYF. DNA of the CDR3: TGTGCCATCAGAGACAGGGTTGAAGAGACCCAGTACTTC.

The chain is built from TRBV30 and TRBJ2-7; D gene unclear. The CDR3 contains 16 residues. CDR1 and CDR2 (germline): GTSNPN, SVGIG (reference sequence). The ends were cut back, 2 bases at V and 4 bases at J, with 21 bases in the middle. CDR3 coding DNA: TGTGCCTGGAGTCTCTGGGCGGACCTCTTTCCATACGAGCAGTACTTC. This gives the protein CAWSLWADLFPYEQYF. The full variable domain, in which reference TRBV30 and TRBJ2-7 provide the parts outside the CDR3, is SQTIHQWPATLVQPVGSPLSLECTVEGTSNPNLYWYRQAAGRGLQLLFYSVGIGQISSEVPQNLSASRPQDRQFILSSKKLLLSDSGFYLCAWSLWADLFPYEQYFGPGTRLTVT.

The chain's CDR3 is CATEGEQYF. The CDR3 DNA is TGTGCCACCGAAGGCGAGCAGTACTTC. This sequence joins TRBV24-1 and TRBJ2-7; D is unresolved. V dropped 9 bases and J dropped 6 bases, with 5 bases sitting between them. The CDR3 extends over 9 amino acids. The germline V gene has CDR1 KGHDR and CDR2 SFDVKD.

The CDR3: CASSSGGVSTDTQYF. As DNA, the CDR3 is TGCGCCAGCAGCTCCGGGGGGGTTAGCACAGATACGCAGTATTTT. The V gene is TRBV5-1, the J gene TRBJ2-3; TRBD2 agrees at 8 bases. J lost 0 bases, V lost 3 bases, and 3 bases had no gene match. Germline CDR1 is SGHRS and CDR2 is YFSETQ. There are 15 residues in the CDR3.

The rearrangement links TRBV30 to TRBJ1-5; 7 nucleotides align to TRBD1. The CDR3 totals 15 residues. V shed 4 bases and J 0 bases; nucleotides not matched to a gene: 6. Per the germline V gene, CDR1 is GTSNPN and CDR2 is SVGIG (reference sequence). The CDR3 DNA sequence: TGTGCCTGGACCGAGGGGGCCTATAGCAATCAGCCCCAGCATTTT. It yields the protein CAWTEGAYSNQPQHF.

This clone has a handful of counts. V usage is TRBV10-3 and J usage is TRBJ1-2, with TRBD1 matching over 10 bases. Germline trimming cut 10 bases from V and 3 bases from J; bases unmatched to any gene: 5. The germline CDR1 and CDR2 sequences are ENHRY and SYGVKD. CDR3 size: 13 residues. CDR3 region: CATRQGADYGYTF. The CDR3 bases are TGTGCCACCCGACAGGGGGCGGACTATGGCTACACCTTC.